This TCR beta chain came from a study of vaccination and CD4 T cells after COVID-19. Study-level background: The convalescents, six males and four females, included two who were Hispanic.

A word on this clonotype: The antigen remains unidentified.

With the Oncomine TCR Beta short-read assay, DNA from cultured CD4+ T cells was sequenced. The authors extracted genomic DNA from cultured CD4+ T cells. From the PCR reads, TCRdb called clonotypes with MiXCR, one entry per CDR3 protein. This repertoire shows about 15,000 distinct CDR3 sequences, 40% to 55% found once; its top ten account for 4.5% to 6%. Trimming took 3 bases from V and 7 from J, leaving 9 bases between them. Germline V gene sequence: CDR1 LNHDA, CDR2 SQIVND (reference sequence). This CDR3 is 12 amino acids long. Regarding treatment: approximately nine-day PBMC culture with coronavirus spike peptide pools or control peptides (ViraFEST assay). TCR sequencing followed the expansion of antigen-specific T cells with peptide pools in ViraFEST. PBMC cultures, at 1.5 million to 2.5 million cells per well, received 8.5 to 10 IU/ml IL-2 and 10 ug/ml peptide pools.

The clonotype originates from a human donor who had recovered from COVID-19. This chain links TRBV19 with TRBJ2-5; D is uncertain. The sequenced sample was CD4+ T cells from blood, cultured in vitro, obtained before SARS-CoV-2 vaccination. CDR3 sequence (DNA): TGTGCCAGTAGTATTAGGATGGGGACCCAGTACTTC. Translation: CASSIRMGTQYF.